The clone carrying this TCR beta chain has a handful of counts. Unique molecular identifiers were incorporated into the prepared TCRbeta library. TCRdb reanalysed the PCR reads using MiXCR and keeps one entry per CDR3 protein. This table holds roughly 420,000 distinct CDR3 sequences, about 17% found once. The sample originates from a study of T-cell reconstitution after alpha-beta-depleted transplantation in children. Looked up from germline, CDR1 is SGHRS and CDR2 is YFSETQ. This CDR3 has 14 residues. V lost 0 bases and J 3 bases, leaving 9 bases between the germline ends. The TCR comes from a boy in the first two years of life who had a stem cell transplant for Wiskott-Aldrich syndrome, so the T cells may come from the graft donor. The J gene is TRBJ1-1, the V gene TRBV5-1; tentative D call: TRBD1 (5 bases). The sequenced sample was PBMCs, mostly from graft donor cells, obtained 360 days after TCRalphabeta/CD19-depleted stem cell transplant. The CDR3 is CASSLVLGDTEAFF. CDR3 DNA: TGCGCCAGCAGCTTGGTATTAGGGGACACTGAAGCTTTCTTT.